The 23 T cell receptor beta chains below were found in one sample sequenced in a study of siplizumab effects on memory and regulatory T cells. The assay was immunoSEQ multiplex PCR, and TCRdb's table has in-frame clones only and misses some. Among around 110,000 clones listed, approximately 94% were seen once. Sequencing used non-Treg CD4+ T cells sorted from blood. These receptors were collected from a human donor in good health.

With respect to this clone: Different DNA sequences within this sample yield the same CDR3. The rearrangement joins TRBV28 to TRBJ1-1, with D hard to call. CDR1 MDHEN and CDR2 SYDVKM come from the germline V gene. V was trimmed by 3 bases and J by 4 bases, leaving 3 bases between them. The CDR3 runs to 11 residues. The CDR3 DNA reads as TGTGCCAGCAGTTTGAGCACTGAAGCTTTCTTT. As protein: CASSLSTEAFF. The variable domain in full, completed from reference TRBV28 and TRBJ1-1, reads DVKVTQSSRYLVKRTGEKVFLECVQDMDHENMFWYRQDPGLGLRLIYFSYDVKMKEKGDIPEGYSVSREKKERFSLILESASTNQTSMYLCASSLSTEAFFGQGTRLTVV.

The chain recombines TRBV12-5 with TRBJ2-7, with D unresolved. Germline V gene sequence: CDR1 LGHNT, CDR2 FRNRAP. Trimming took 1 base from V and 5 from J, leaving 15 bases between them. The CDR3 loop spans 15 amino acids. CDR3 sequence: CASGLDRRRGHEQYF. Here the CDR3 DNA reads TGTGCTAGTGGTTTGGACAGAAGGAGAGGCCACGAGCAGTACTTC.

CDR3 region: CASMRISGAYEQYF. DNA of the CDR3: TGTGCCAGCATGAGGATTAGCGGGGCTTACGAGCAGTACTTC. The genes are TRBV2 and TRBJ2-7, with 8 nucleotides matching TRBD2. The germline V gene has CDR1 SNHLY and CDR2 FYNNEI. The CDR3 spans 14 residues. J was trimmed by 4 bases and V by 7 bases; bases with no gene match: 9.

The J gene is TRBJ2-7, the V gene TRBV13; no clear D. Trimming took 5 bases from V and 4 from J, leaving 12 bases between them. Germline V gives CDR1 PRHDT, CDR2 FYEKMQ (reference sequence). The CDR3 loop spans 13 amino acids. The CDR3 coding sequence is TGTGCCAGCAGCCTACCTGGCGGTTACGAGCAGTACTTC. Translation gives CASSLPGGYEQYF.

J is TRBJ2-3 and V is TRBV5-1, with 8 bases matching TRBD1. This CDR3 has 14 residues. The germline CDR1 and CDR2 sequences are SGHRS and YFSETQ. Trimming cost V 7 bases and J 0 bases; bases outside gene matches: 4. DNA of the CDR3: TGCGCCAGCGGACAGGGAAGTAGCACAGATACGCAGTATTTT. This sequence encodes CASGQGSSTDTQYF.

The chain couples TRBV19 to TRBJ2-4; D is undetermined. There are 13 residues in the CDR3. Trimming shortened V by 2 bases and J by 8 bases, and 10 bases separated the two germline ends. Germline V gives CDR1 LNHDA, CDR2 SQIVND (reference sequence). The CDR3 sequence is CASSIHKFDIQYF. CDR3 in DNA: TGTGCCAGTAGTATACACAAATTTGACATTCAGTACTTC.

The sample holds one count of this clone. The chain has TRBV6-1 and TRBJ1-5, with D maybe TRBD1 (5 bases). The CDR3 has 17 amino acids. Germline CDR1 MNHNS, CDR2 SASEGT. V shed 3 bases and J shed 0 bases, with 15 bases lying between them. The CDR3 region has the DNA TGTGCCAGCAGTGATGGAGGGACGGGTCATAGCAATCAGCCCCAGCATTTT. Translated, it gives CASSDGGTGHSNQPQHF.

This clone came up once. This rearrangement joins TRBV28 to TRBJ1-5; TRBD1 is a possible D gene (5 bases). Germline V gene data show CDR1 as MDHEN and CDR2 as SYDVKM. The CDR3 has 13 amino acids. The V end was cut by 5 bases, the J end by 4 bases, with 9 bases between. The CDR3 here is CASSPPGNQPQHF. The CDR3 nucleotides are TGTGCCAGCAGTCCCCCAGGGAATCAGCCCCAGCATTTT.

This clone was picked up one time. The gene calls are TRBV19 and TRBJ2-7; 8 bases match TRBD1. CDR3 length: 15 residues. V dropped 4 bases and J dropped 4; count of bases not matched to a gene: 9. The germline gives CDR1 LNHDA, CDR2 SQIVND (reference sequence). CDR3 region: CASSRGQGPGYEQYF. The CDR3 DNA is TGTGCCAGTAGTAGAGGACAGGGACCGGGTTACGAGCAGTACTTC. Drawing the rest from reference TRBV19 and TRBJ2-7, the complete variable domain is DGGITQSPKYLFRKEGQNVTLSCEQNLNHDAMYWYRQDPGQGLRLIYYSQIVNDFQKGDIAEGYSVSREKKESFPLTVTSAQKNPTAFYLCASSRGQGPGYEQYFGPGTRLTVT.

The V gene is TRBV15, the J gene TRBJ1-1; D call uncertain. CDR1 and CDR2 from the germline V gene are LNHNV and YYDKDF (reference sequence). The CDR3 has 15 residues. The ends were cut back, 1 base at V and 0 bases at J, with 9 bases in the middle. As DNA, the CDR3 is TGTGCCACCAGCAGAGGGAAGGGCATGAACACTGAAGCTTTCTTT. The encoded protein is CATSRGKGMNTEAFF.

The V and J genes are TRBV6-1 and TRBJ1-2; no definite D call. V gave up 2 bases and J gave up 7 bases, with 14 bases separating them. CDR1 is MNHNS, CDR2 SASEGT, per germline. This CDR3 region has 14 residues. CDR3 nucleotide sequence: TGTGCCAGCAGTGAATTAACTACAGCCCCTGGCTACACCTTC. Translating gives CASSELTTAPGYTF.

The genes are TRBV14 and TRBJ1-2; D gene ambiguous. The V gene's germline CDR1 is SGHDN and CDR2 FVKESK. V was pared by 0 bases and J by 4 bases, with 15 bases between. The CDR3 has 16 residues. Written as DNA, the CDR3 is TGTGCCAGCAGCCAAGATTCGATGCGGCGGGGCTATGGCTACACCTTC. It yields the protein CASSQDSMRRGYGYTF. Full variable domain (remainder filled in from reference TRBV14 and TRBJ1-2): EAGVTQFPSHSVIEKGQTVTLRCDPISGHDNLYWYRRVMGKEIKFLLHFVKESKQDESGMPNNRFLAERTGGTYSTLKVQPAELEDSGVYFCASSQDSMRRGYGYTFGSGTRLTVV.

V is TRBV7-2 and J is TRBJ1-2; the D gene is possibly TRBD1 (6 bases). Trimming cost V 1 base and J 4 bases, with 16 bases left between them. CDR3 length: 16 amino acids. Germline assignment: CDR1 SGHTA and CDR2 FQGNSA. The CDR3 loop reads CASSLDPTGTRYGYTF. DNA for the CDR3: TGTGCCAGCAGCTTAGACCCGACAGGAACGCGCTATGGCTACACCTTC.

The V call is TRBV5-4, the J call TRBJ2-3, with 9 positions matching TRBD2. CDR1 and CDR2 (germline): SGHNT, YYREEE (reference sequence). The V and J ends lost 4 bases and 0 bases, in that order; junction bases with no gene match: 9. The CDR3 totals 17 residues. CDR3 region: CASSLGTSKTSTDTQYF. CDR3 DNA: TGTGCCAGCAGCCTCGGGACTAGCAAAACTAGCACAGATACGCAGTATTTT.

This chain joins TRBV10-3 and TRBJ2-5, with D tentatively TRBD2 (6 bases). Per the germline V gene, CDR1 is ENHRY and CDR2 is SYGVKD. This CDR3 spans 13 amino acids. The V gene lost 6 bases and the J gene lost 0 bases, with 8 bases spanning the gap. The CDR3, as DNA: TGTGCCATCAGCGGCGGGGACCAAGAGACCCAGTACTTC. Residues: CAISGGDQETQYF.

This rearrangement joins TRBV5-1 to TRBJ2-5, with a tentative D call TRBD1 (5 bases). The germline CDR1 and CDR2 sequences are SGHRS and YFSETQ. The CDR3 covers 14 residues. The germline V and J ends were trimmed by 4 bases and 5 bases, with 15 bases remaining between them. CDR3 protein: CASSPDTIQETQYF. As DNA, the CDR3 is TGCGCCAGCAGCCCGGACACCATTCAGGAGACCCAGTACTTC. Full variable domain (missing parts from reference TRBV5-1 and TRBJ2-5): KAGVTQTPRYLIKTRGQQVTLSCSPISGHRSVSWYQQTPGQGLQFLFEYFSETQRNKGNFPGRFSGRQFSNSRSEMNVSTLELGDSALYLCASSPDTIQETQYFGPGTRLLVL.

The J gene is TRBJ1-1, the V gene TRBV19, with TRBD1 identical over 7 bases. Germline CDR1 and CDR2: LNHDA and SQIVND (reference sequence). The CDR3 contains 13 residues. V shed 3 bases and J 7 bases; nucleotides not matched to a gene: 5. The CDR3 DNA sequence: TGTGCCAGTAGTATCACCAGGGGGAGTGAAGCTTTCTTT. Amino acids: CASSITRGSEAFF.

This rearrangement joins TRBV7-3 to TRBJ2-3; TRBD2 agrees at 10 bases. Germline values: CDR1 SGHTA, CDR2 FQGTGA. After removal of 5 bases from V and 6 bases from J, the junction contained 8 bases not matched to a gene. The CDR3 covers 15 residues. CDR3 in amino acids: CASSQPGLARDTQYF. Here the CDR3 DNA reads TGTGCCAGCAGCCAACCGGGACTAGCGAGGGATACGCAGTATTTT.

CDR3 loop: CASSYSGQNYGYTF. In DNA form, the CDR3 reads TGTGCCAGCAGTTACTCGGGGCAGAACTATGGCTACACCTTC. The V gene is TRBV6-5, the J gene TRBJ1-2; D possibly corresponds to TRBD1 (5 bases). The CDR3 has 14 residues. Germline CDR1 MNHEY, CDR2 SVGAGI. V lost 0 bases and J 2 bases, leaving 7 bases between the germline ends.

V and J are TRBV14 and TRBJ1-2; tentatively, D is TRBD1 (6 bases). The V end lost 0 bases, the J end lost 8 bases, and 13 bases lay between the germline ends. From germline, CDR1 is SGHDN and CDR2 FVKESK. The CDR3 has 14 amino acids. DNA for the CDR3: TGTGCCAGCAGCCAAGATCTTCGGGGGGCCGGCTACACCTTC. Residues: CASSQDLRGAGYTF.

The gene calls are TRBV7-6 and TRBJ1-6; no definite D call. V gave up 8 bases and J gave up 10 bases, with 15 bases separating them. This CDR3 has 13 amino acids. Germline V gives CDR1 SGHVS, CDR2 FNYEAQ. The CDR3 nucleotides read TGTGCCAGCGCCTCCTTCCTTGGGTCACCCCTCCACTTT. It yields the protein CASASFLGSPLHF.

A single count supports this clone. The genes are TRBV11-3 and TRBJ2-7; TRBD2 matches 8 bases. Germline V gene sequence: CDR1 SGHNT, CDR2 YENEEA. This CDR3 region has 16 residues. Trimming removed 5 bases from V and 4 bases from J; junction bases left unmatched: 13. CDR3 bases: TGTGCCAGCAGCAACGCTCCGTCGGGGGGGGATTACGAGCAGTACTTC. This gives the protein CASSNAPSGGDYEQYF.

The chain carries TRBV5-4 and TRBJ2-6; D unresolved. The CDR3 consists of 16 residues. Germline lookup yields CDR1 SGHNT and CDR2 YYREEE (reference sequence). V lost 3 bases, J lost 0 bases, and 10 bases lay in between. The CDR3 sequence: CASSSGPSSGANVLTF. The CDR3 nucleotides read TGTGCCAGCAGCTCGGGCCCCTCCTCTGGGGCCAACGTCCTGACTTTC.